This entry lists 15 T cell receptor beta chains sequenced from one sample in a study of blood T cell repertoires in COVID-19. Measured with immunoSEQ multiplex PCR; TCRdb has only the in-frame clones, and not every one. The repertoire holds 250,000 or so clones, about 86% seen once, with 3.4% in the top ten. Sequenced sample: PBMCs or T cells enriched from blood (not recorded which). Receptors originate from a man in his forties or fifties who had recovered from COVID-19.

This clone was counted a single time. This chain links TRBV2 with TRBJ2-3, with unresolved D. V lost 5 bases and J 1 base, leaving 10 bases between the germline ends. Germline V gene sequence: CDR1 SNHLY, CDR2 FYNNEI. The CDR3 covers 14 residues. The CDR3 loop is CASSTRLGTDTQYF. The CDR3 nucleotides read TGTGCCAGCAGTACGCGTCTTGGCACAGATACGCAGTATTTT. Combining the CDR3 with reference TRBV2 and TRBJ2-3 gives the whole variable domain EPEVTQTPSHQVTQMGQEVILRCVPISNHLYFYWYRQILGQKVEFLVSFYNNEISEKSEIFDDQFSVERPDGSNFTLKIRSTKLEDSAMYFCASSTRLGTDTQYFGPGTRLTVL.

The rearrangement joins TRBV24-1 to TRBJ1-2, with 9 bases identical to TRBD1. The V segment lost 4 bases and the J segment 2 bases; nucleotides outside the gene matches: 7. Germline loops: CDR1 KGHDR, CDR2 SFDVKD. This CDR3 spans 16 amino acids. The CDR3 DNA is TGTGCCACCAGTGAACCTACAGGGGGCGTGAACTATGGCTACACCTTC. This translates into CATSEPTGGVNYGYTF.

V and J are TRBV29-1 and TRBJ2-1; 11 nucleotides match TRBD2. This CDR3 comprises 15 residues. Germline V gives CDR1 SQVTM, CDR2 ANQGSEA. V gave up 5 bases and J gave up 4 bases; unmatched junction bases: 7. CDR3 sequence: CSVKPGLAVYNEQFF. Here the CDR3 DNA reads TGCAGCGTTAAACCGGGACTAGCGGTTTACAATGAGCAGTTCTTC.

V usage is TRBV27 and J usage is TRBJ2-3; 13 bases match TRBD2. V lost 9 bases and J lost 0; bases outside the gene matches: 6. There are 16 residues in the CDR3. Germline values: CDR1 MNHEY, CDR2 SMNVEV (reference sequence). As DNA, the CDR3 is TGTGCCAGTACGGGACTAGCGGGAAGGAGCACAGATACGCAGTATTTT. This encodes CASTGLAGRSTDTQYF.

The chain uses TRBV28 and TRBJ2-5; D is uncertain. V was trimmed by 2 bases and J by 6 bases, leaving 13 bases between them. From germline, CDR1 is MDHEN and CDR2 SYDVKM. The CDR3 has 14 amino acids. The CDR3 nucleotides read TGTGCCAGCAGTTTAAGCCCGCCCGTCAAGACCCAGTACTTC. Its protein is CASSLSPPVKTQYF.

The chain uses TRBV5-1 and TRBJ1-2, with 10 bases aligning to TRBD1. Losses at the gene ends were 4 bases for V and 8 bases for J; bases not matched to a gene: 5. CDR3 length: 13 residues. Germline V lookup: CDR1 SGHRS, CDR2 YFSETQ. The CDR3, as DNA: TGCGCCAGCAGCCCGGGGACAGGGGAAGGCTACACCTTC. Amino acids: CASSPGTGEGYTF.

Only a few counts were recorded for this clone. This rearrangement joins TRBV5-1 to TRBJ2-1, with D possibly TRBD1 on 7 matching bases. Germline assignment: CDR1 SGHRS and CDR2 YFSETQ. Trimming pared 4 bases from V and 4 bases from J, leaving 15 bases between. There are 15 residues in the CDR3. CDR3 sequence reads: CASSASGGRYNEQFF. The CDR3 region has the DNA TGCGCCAGCAGCGCCTCAGGGGGGAGGTACAATGAGCAGTTCTTC.

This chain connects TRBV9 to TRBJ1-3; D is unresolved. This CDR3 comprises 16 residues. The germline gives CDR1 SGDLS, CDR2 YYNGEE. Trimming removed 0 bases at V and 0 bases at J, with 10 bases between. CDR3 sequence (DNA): TGTGCCAGCAGCGTAGCCCCCCCGAGCTCTGGAAACACCATATATTTT. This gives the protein CASSVAPPSSGNTIYF.

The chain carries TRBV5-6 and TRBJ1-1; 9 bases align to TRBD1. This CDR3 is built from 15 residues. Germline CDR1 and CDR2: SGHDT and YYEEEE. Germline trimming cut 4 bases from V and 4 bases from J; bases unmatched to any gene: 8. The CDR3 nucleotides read TGTGCCAGCAGCCTTCTGGGACAGGGAAGCACTGAAGCTTTCTTT. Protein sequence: CASSLLGQGSTEAFF. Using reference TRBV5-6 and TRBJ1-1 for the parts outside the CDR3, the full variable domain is DAGVTQSPTHLIKTRGQQVTLRCSPKSGHDTVSWYQQALGQGPQFIFQYYEEEERQRGNFPDRFSGHQFPNYSSELNVNALLLGDSALYLCASSLLGQGSTEAFFGQGTRLTVV.

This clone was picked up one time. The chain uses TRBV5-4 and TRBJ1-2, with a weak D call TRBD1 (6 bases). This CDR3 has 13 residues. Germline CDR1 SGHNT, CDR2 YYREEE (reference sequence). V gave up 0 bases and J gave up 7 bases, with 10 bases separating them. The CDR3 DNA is TGTGCCAGCAGCTTGGAGACAGGTGGTGGCTACACCTTC. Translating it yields CASSLETGGGYTF.

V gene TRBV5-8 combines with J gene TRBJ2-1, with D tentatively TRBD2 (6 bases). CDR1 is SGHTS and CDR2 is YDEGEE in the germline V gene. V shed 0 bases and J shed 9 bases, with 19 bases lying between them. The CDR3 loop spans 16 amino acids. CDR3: CASSLGGGVRIGEQFF. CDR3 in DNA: TGTGCCAGCAGCTTGGGAGGCGGGGTAAGGATCGGTGAGCAGTTCTTC. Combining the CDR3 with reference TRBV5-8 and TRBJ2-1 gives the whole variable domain EAGVTQSPTHLIKTRGQQATLRCSPISGHTSVYWYQQALGLGLQFLLWYDEGEERNRGNFPPRFSGRQFPNYSSELNVNALELEDSALYLCASSLGGGVRIGEQFFGPGTRLTVL.

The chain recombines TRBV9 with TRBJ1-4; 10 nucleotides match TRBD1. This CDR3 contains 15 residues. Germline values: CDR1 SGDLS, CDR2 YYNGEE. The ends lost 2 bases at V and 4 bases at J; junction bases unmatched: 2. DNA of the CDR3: TGTGCCAGCAGCGTGACAGGGGGCAATAATGAAAAACTGTTTTTT. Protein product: CASSVTGGNNEKLFF. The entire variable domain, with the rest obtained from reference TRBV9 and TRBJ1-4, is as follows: DSGVTQTPKHLITATGQRVTLRCSPRSGDLSVYWYQQSLDQGLQFLIQYYNGEERAKGNILERFSAQQFPDLHSELNLSSLELGDSALYFCASSVTGGNNEKLFFGSGTQLSVL.

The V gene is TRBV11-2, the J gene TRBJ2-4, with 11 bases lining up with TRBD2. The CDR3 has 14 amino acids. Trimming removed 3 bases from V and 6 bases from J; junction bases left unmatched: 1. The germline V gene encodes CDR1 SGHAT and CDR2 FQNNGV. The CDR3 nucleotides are TGTGCCAGCAGCTTTAGCGGGAGGGGAAACATTCAGTACTTC. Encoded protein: CASSFSGRGNIQYF.

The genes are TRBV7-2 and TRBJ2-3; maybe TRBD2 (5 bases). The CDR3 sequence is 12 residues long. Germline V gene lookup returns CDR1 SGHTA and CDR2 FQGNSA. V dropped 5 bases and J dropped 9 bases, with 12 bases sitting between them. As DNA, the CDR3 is TGTGCCAGCAGCGGTAGTGGGGAGACGCAGTATTTT. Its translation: CASSGSGETQYF.

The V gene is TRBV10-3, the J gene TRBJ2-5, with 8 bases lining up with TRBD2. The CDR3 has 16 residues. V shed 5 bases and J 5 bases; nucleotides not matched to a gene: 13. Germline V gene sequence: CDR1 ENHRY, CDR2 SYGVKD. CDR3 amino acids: CAISTIKGLATETQYF. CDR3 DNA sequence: TGTGCCATCAGTACAATAAAAGGACTAGCTACGGAGACCCAGTACTTC.